What follows are 12 T cell receptor beta chains derived from one specimen sequenced in a study of blood T cells in healthy people across ages. PCR was performed a second time for 7 to 11 cycles using a sample-barcoded 5' primer and a J-beta primer mix. A single record per CDR3 protein comes from TCRdb applying MiXCR to the 5' RACE reads. The sample lists approximately 810,000 distinct CDR3 sequences; 29% were seen once. Sequenced material: blood. The receptors come from a woman of 80 years or more in good health.

This clonotype was counted a single time. This chain links TRBV20-1 with TRBJ1-5; 8 nucleotides match TRBD1. CDR3 length: 14 amino acids. V lost 2 bases, J lost 5 bases, and 5 bases stayed unmatched. In germline, CDR1 is DFQATT, CDR2 SNEGSKA (reference sequence). DNA of the CDR3: TGCAGTGCTAGACAGGGGGCGGATCATCAGCCCCAGCATTTT. It translates to CSARQGADHQPQHF.

The chain recombines TRBV11-3 with TRBJ2-5; TRBD2 aligns across 8 bases. The CDR3 loop spans 16 amino acids. V trimming: 5 bases; J trimming: 2 bases; junction bases outside the gene matches: 10. Per germline, CDR1 SGHNT and CDR2 YENEEA. The CDR3 loop reads CASSRGTRVFQETQYF. In DNA form, the CDR3 reads TGTGCCAGCAGCCGAGGGACTAGGGTGTTTCAAGAGACCCAGTACTTC.

This clonotype was recorded a few times. The V gene is TRBV5-1, the J gene TRBJ2-7; no definite D call. The germline V and J ends were trimmed by 3 bases and 1 base, with 11 bases remaining between them. The CDR3 consists of 14 residues. CDR1 SGHRS and CDR2 YFSETQ come from the germline V gene. DNA for the CDR3: TGCGCCAGCAGCTGGGAATCGACGTCCTACGAGCAGTACTTC. Translating it yields CASSWESTSYEQYF.

This sequence joins TRBV28 and TRBJ1-1; D is undetermined. This CDR3 contains 13 residues. CDR1 is MDHEN and CDR2 is SYDVKM in the germline V gene. V lost 5 bases, J lost 3 bases, and 10 bases lay in between. CDR3 residues: CASSNGGYTEAFF. CDR3 nucleotide sequence: TGTGCCAGCAGTAATGGCGGTTACACTGAAGCTTTCTTT.

This clonotype has more than one count but fewer than ten. V usage is TRBV27 and J usage is TRBJ1-1; 12 positions match TRBD1. V was clipped by 4 bases and J by 9 bases; unmatched bases: 9. The CDR3 has 15 amino acids. Germline CDR1 and CDR2: MNHEY and SMNVEV (reference sequence). DNA for the CDR3: TGTGCCAGCAGTTCAGCCGGGACAGGGGGCGGCAAAGCTTTCTTT. This gives the protein CASSSAGTGGGKAFF.

As concerns this clonotype: With a much larger clone just one base away, this may be a read error. In DNA form, the CDR3 reads TGTGCCGGCAGCTCGCGCAGGGGTGAAGAGACCCAGTACTTC. Protein: CAGSSRRGEETQYF. V gene TRBV7-2 combines with J gene TRBJ2-7; D might be TRBD1 (6 bases). With the DNA end fitting TRBJ2-5 better, the J assignment may be wrong. Germline V CDR1 and CDR2: SGHTA, FQGNSA. The CDR3 has 14 amino acids.

The chain links TRBV20-1 to TRBJ2-6; D may match TRBD1 or TRBD2 (5 bases each). V dropped 6 bases and J dropped 0 bases, with 18 bases sitting between them. Germline CDR1 and CDR2: DFQATT and SNEGSKA (reference sequence). CDR3 length: 17 residues. The CDR3 protein is CSAGVGEPSSGANVLTF. The CDR3 DNA is TGCAGTGCGGGGGTGGGGGAGCCTAGCTCTGGGGCCAACGTCCTGACTTTC.

In this sample, this clonotype turned up a few times. The V gene is TRBV11-2, the J gene TRBJ1-2; D not resolved. Germline V gives CDR1 SGHAT, CDR2 FQNNGV. The CDR3 contains 14 residues. V was shortened by 5 bases and J by 4 bases, with 14 bases between the two germline ends. The CDR3 region is CASSPSPVGYGYTF. The DNA of the CDR3 is TGTGCCAGCAGCCCGAGCCCAGTTGGCTATGGCTACACCTTC.

This clonotype showed up many times. V usage is TRBV7-2 and J usage is TRBJ1-5; possible D gene TRBD1, 6 bases. Trimming removed 4 bases at V and 2 bases at J, with 12 bases between. The V gene's germline CDR1 is SGHTA and CDR2 FQGNSA. The CDR3 contains 15 residues. Here the CDR3 reads CASSSRGAGNQPQHF. Written as DNA, the CDR3 is TGTGCCAGCAGCTCGAGGGGGGCGGGCAATCAGCCCCAGCATTTT.

This clonotype has just a few counts. J is TRBJ1-1 and V is TRBV7-2; D is perhaps TRBD1 (6 bases). The CDR3 spans 14 residues. Trimming shortened V by 5 bases and J by 4 bases, and 14 bases separated the two germline ends. The germline gives CDR1 SGHTA, CDR2 FQGNSA. The CDR3 DNA reads as TGTGCCAGCAGCCTTCAGGGGCCCATCACTGAAGCTTTCTTT. Translating gives CASSLQGPITEAFF.

The chain employs TRBV20-1 and TRBJ2-2; 11 nucleotides agree with TRBD1. In germline, CDR1 is DFQATT, CDR2 SNEGSKA (reference sequence). This CDR3 spans 18 amino acids. V dropped 1 base and J dropped 3; count of bases not matched to a gene: 10. CDR3: CSARGPIGTGGYTGELFF. The CDR3 nucleotides read TGCAGTGCTAGAGGACCAATCGGGACAGGGGGTTACACCGGGGAGCTGTTTTTT.

To note about this clonotype: A read error is possible here, since a much larger clone lies one base away. V gene TRBV7-2 combines with J gene TRBJ2-7; D gene ambiguous. In germline, CDR1 is SGHTA, CDR2 FQGNSA. V was shortened by 2 bases and J by 7 bases, with 21 bases between the two germline ends. The CDR3 totals 16 residues. The CDR3 DNA is TGTGCCAGCAGCTTAAGTGAGGCCTACTCCTACAATGAGCAGTACTTC. It translates to CASSLSEAYSYNEQYF.